This T cell receptor beta chain came from a study of blood T cell repertoires in COVID-19. The CDR3 length is 15 residues. V trimming: 0 bases; J trimming: 3 bases; junction bases outside the gene matches: 3. From germline, CDR1 is LGHDT and CDR2 YNNKEL (reference sequence). Produced via immunoSEQ multiplex PCR; TCRdb's table is partial and in-frame only. The data contain around 170,000 clones, roughly three quarters of them singletons. The receptor was derived from a man between 60 and 75 years old who had been exposed to COVID-19. The sample was PBMCs or T cells enriched from blood (not recorded which). This chain links TRBV3-1 (or the pseudogene TRBV3-2) with TRBJ2-5; 8 bases agree with TRBD2. DNA of the CDR3: TGTGCCAGCAGCCAAGATCAACTAGCGGAAGAGACCCAGTACTTC. Its translation: CASSQDQLAEETQYF.